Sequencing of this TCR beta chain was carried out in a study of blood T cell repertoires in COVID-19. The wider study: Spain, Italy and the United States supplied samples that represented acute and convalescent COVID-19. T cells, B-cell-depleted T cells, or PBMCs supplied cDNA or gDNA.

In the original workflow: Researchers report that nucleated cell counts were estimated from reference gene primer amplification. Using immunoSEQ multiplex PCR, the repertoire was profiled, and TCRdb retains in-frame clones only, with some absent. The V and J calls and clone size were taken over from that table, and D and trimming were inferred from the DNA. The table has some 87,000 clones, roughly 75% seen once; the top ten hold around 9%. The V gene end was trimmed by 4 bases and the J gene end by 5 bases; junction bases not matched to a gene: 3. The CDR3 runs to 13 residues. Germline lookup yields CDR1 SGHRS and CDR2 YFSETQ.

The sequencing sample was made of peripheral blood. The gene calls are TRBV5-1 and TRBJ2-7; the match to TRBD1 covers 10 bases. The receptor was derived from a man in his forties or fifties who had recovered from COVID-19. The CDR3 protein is CASSPGQGNEQYF. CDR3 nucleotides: TGCGCCAGCAGCCCGGGACAGGGGAACGAGCAGTACTTC.